These T cell receptor beta chains were read from a single sample in a study of blood T cell repertoires in COVID-19. Measured with immunoSEQ multiplex PCR; TCRdb has only the in-frame clones, and not every one. The sample has approximately 250,000 clones, around nine tenths seen once; the top ten hold around 1.5%. Sequencing input: peripheral blood. These receptors were collected from a woman aged 55-70 years who had recovered from COVID-19. The CDR3 runs from the conserved cysteine through the conserved F or W. The D gene is left open where the match is weak. The listing skips clone size in some rows; elsewhere it reads once, few, many or a size class.

d_call j_call v_call clone_size cdr3_nt cdr3_aa
. TRBJ1-3 TRBV2 few TGTGCCAGCAACGTATGGGGACACACGGCCGGAAACACCATATATTTT CASNVWGHTAGNTIYF
TRBD1 TRBJ1-2 TRBV2 . TGTGCCAGCAGTGGGGACAGGGGTAGTGGCTACACCTTC CASSGDRGSGYTF
. TRBJ2-1 TRBV6-5 few TGTGCCAGCGGTTTGGCCCAGGGATACAATGAGCAGTTCTTC CASGLAQGYNEQFF
. TRBJ2-1 TRBV9 . TGTGCCAGCAGCGCGGACGGAGGGATCTACAATGAGCAGTTCTTC CASSADGGIYNEQFF
. TRBJ1-2 TRBV5-1 . TGCGCCAGCAGCTTGATTCGGGGATCTGATGGCTACACCTTC CASSLIRGSDGYTF
TRBD1 TRBJ2-7 TRBV27 . TGTGCCAGCAGTACCGGGACAGACGAAGACTTC CASSTGTDEDF
TRBD2 TRBJ2-1 TRBV3-1/TRBV3-2 . TGTGCCAGCAGACTACCGGGACTAGCGGGGGGGTGCCCCTACAATGAGCAGTTCTTC CASRLPGLAGGCPYNEQFF
TRBD2 TRBJ2-2 TRBV28 . TGTGCCAGCACCATCGCGCGGGGGTCGGTTACCGGGGAGCTGTTTTTT CASTIARGSVTGELFF
TRBD2 TRBJ2-7 TRBV18 . TGTGCCAGCTCATTATGGACTAGCGGCTCTTGGGGGACCTACGAGCAGTACTTC CASSLWTSGSWGTYEQYF
TRBD1 TRBJ2-7 TRBV29-1 . TGCAGCGTTGGCCGGGACAGGACCTTCGAGCAGTACTTC CSVGRDRTFEQYF
. TRBJ1-5 TRBV19 . TGTGCCAGTAGTAGAGGAGGGGTCAATCAGCCCCAGCATTTT CASSRGGVNQPQHF
. TRBJ2-3 TRBV5-1 . TGCGCCAGCAGCGTAGGGGATAGCACAGATACGCAGTATTTT CASSVGDSTDTQYF
. TRBJ2-7 TRBV12-5 . TGTGCTAGTGGTTTGGTAGGGCAGGGCTCATGGGTACGGCAGTACTTC CASGLVGQGSWVRQYF
TRBD1 TRBJ2-2 TRBV5-5 . TGTGCCAGCAGCTTAGGGGGCCCCAGGACCGGGGAGCTGTTTTTT CASSLGGPRTGELFF
. TRBJ1-5 TRBV10-3 . TGTGCCATCAGTGAAGCTGGGCAGGGAGGTCAGCCCCAGCATTTT CAISEAGQGGQPQHF
TRBD1 TRBJ2-5 TRBV28 . TGTGCCAGCGGAAAGGACAGGGTGGAGACCCAGTACTTC CASGKDRVETQYF
TRBD1 TRBJ1-5 TRBV28 few TGTGCCAGCAGCCCGACAGGGACTCTCTTCCAGCCCCAGCATTTT CASSPTGTLFQPQHF
. TRBJ1-4 TRBV6-9 . TGTGCCAGCAGGATTGCGCCAACCTCATGGGAAAAACTGTTTTTT CASRIAPTSWEKLFF
. TRBJ2-5 TRBV2 . TGTGCCAGCACCCTAGGACCAGGGGAAGAGACCCAGTACTTC CASTLGPGEETQYF
TRBD1 TRBJ2-3 TRBV27 . TGTGCCAGCAACCGAGGGGGCGCGAGGAATACGCAGTATTTT CASNRGGARNTQYF
. TRBJ1-4 TRBV9 once TGTGCCAGCAGCCCAACTACGCTCGGAGAAAAACTGTTTTTT CASSPTTLGEKLFF
. TRBJ2-5 TRBV6-5 . TGTGCCAGCAGTTCTCAGTTGACCCAGTACTTC CASSSQLTQYF
TRBD1 TRBJ1-2 TRBV19 . TGTGCCAGTAGCTCTCCGGGACAGGGCCCTTATGGCTACACCTTC CASSSPGQGPYGYTF
. TRBJ1-4 TRBV10-3 . TGTGCCATCAGTGAAGCGGGGCGGATTAATGAAAAACTGTTTTTT CAISEAGRINEKLFF
. TRBJ1-2 TRBV2 . TGTGCCAGCAGCACTCAGGACGGGCCGGGAGGCTACACCTTC CASSTQDGPGGYTF
TRBD1 TRBJ2-1 TRBV18 . TGTGCCAGCTCTCTTACAGGGGGCTTCTACAATGAGCAGTTCTTC CASSLTGGFYNEQFF
. TRBJ1-3 TRBV6-5 once TGTGCCAGCAGCCCCTCCCCGGTACAGCGAAACACCATATATTTT CASSPSPVQRNTIYF
TRBD1 TRBJ2-7 TRBV9 many TGTGCCAGCAGCGTTTTCGGGACAGCGTCCTACGAGCAGTACTTC CASSVFGTASYEQYF
TRBD2 TRBJ2-3 TRBV13 . TGTGCCAGCAGCTTACCGACTAGCGGGGGGTATAGCACAGATACGCAGTATTTT CASSLPTSGGYSTDTQYF
TRBD2 TRBJ2-1 TRBV11-2 . TGTGCCAGCAGCTTAGTCGGGACTAGCAGTGAGCAGTTCTTC CASSLVGTSSEQFF
TRBD1 TRBJ1-1 TRBV4-2 . TGTGCCAGCAGCCAAGATACAGGGGGAAACACTGAAGCTTTCTTT CASSQDTGGNTEAFF
. TRBJ2-5 TRBV10-1 . TGCGCCAGCAGAACGTCTCGGGAGACCCAGTACTTC CASRTSRETQYF
TRBD1 TRBJ2-2 TRBV6-1 . TGTGCCAGCAGTGAAGAGGAAATTGGGACAGGGACTAACACCGGGGAGCTGTTTTTT CASSEEEIGTGTNTGELFF
. TRBJ2-1 TRBV19 . TGTGCCAGTAGTATACAGCTGACTTGGTGGCAGTTCTTC CASSIQLTWWQFF
. TRBJ1-2 TRBV6-5 . TGTGCCAGCAAAAAGTCCATCGGGGGAACCTATGGCTACACCTTC CASKKSIGGTYGYTF
TRBD2 TRBJ2-1 TRBV7-7 . TGTGCTAGCAGCCCTAGGACTAGCGGGGTGGGGGAGCAGTTCTTC CASSPRTSGVGEQFF
TRBD2 TRBJ2-5 TRBV12-3/TRBV12-4 . TGTGCCAGCAGTTTCGCGGGGGGATACCAGTACTTC CASSFAGGYQYF
. TRBJ1-6 TRBV7-2 . TGTGCCAGCAGCTTAGTTCCCAGGCCGAATTCACCCCTCCACTTT CASSLVPRPNSPLHF
. TRBJ1-3 TRBV3-1/TRBV3-2 . TGTGCCAGCAGCCCCGGGGCGGGGAGAAACACCATATATTTT CASSPGAGRNTIYF
. TRBJ2-3 TRBV7-9 . TGTGCCAGCAGTTCAAGCACAGATACGCAGTATTTT CASSSSTDTQYF
TRBD1 TRBJ2-2 TRBV6-2/TRBV6-3 . TGTGCCAGCAGCTTGCTTGGGGACAGAAACACCGGGGAGCTGTTTTTT CASSLLGDRNTGELFF
TRBD2 TRBJ2-7 TRBV6-4 few TGTGCCAGCGGAGCGCGAAGCGGGGCATCGTACGAGCAGTACTTC CASGARSGASYEQYF
. TRBJ2-7 TRBV5-5 . TGTGCCAGCAGCTTGCTCACGGAGCCTTACGAGCAGTACTTC CASSLLTEPYEQYF
. TRBJ2-5 TRBV5-1 . TGCGCCAGCAGCGTCGACCCGGGTAGGGAGACCCAGTACTTC CASSVDPGRETQYF